This T cell receptor beta chain originates from a study of technical replicates of blood from a few donors. The repertoire was sequenced with immunoSEQ multiplex PCR; TCRdb's copy has only in-frame clones and lacks some. The data show over 55,000 clones, 80% to 90% seen once. Sequencing used PBMCs. This clonotype was obtained from a human donor in good health. Some clones in this sample may be carry-over from other donors' samples.

In DNA, the CDR3 is TGTGCCAGCAGCTTGGCGGGACTAGCTGTTGAGCAGTTCTTC. It yields the protein CASSLAGLAVEQFF. The genes are TRBV5-4 and TRBJ2-1; 9 nucleotides line up with TRBD2. Germline V lookup: CDR1 SGHNT, CDR2 YYREEE (reference sequence). Losses at the gene ends were 0 bases for V and 9 bases for J; bases not matched to a gene: 4. The CDR3 consists of 14 residues.